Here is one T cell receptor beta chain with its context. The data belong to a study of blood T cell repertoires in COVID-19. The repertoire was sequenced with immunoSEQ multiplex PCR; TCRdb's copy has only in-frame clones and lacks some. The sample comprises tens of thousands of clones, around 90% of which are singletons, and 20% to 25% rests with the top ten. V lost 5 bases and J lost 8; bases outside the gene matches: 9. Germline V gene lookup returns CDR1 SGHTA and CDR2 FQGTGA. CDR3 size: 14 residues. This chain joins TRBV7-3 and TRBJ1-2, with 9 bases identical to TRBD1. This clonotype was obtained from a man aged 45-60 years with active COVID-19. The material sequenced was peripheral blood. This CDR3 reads CASSPTGGAGGYTF. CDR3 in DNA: TGTGCCAGCAGCCCCACAGGGGGCGCTGGGGGCTACACCTTC. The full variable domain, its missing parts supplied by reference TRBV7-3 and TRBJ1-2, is GAGVSQTPSNKVTEKGKYVELRCDPISGHTALYWYRQSLGQGPEFLIYFQGTGAADDSGLPNDRFFAVRPEGSVSTLKIQRTERGDSAVYLCASSPTGGAGGYTFGSGTRLTVV.